This T cell receptor beta chain was identified in a study of blood T cells in healthy people across ages. Primers used in a second PCR of roughly 6 to 11 cycles were a sample-barcoded 5' primer and a J-beta primer mix. A template-switch adaptor containing 12 random nucleotides labeled each cDNA molecule. TCRdb reprocessed the 5' RACE reads via MiXCR and lists one record per CDR3 protein. The sample yields about 1.4 million distinct CDR3 sequences, around 59% seen once. The CDR3 length is 13 residues. Deletions cut 10 bases from V and 0 bases from J, with 13 bases between. CDR1 is PRHDT, CDR2 FYEKMQ, per germline (reference sequence).

The clonotype was recovered from a man younger than 30 in good health. The V gene is TRBV13, the J gene TRBJ2-7, with D maybe TRBD2 (6 bases). The specimen sequenced was blood. The CDR3 DNA sequence: TGTGCCACCAAGGACGGGAGCTCCTACGAGCAGTACTTC. Translated: CATKDGSSYEQYF.